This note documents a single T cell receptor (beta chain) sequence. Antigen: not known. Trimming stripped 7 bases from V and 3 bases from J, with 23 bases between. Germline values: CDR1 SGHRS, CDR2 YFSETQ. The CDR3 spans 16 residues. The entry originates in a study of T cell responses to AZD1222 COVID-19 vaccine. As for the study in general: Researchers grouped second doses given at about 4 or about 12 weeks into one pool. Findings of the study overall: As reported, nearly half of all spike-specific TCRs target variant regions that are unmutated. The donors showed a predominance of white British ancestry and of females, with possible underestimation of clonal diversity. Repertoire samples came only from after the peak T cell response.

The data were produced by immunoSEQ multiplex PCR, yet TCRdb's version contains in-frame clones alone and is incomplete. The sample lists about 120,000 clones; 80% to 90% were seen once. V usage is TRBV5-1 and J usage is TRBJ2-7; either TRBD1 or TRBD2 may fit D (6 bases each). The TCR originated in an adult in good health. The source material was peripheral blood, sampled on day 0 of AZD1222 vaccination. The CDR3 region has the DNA TGCGCCAGCCGACGTACGGGGGCAGGGTCATTCTACGAGCAGTACTTC. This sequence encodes CASRRTGAGSFYEQYF.